The 20 T cell receptor beta chains presented below share a single source sample, sequenced in a study of OX40 agonist ivuxolimab in advanced cancers. Assay used: immunoSEQ multiplex PCR; TCRdb lists only in-frame clones, some missing. The sample holds about 61,000 clones, roughly four fifths seen once. The source material was CD4+ or CD8+ T cells sorted from blood, sampled in a trial of the OX40 agonist ivuxolimab. The receptors were gathered from an adult with an advanced solid tumor such as melanoma, head and neck, liver or kidney cancer.

This clone appeared once. The CDR3 protein is CASSLARGSNQPQHF. In DNA form, the CDR3 reads TGTGCCAGCAGCTTGGCGAGGGGGAGCAATCAGCCCCAGCATTTT. V gene TRBV5-5 combines with J gene TRBJ1-5; a possible D gene is TRBD1 (6 bases). CDR3 length: 15 amino acids. The V end was cut by 0 bases, the J end by 1 base, with 8 bases between. CDR1 is SGHKS and CDR2 is YYEKEE in the germline V gene (reference sequence).

V gene TRBV6-1 combines with J gene TRBJ1-1; D perhaps matches TRBD1 (6 bases). With 2 bases removed from V and 3 bases from J, the gap between germline ends came to 10 bases. Germline loops: CDR1 MNHNS, CDR2 SASEGT. There are 14 residues in the CDR3. The CDR3 here is CASSERAGDTEAFF. CDR3 nucleotide sequence: TGTGCCAGCAGTGAACGGGCAGGGGACACTGAAGCTTTCTTT.

V gene TRBV18 combines with J gene TRBJ2-1, with 13 bases matching TRBD2. The V gene end was trimmed by 3 bases and the J gene end by 6 bases; junction bases not matched to a gene: 2. CDR1 KGHSH and CDR2 LQKENI come from the germline V gene. This CDR3 has 15 residues. The CDR3 loop is CASSPGLAGSNEQFF. The DNA for the CDR3 is TGTGCCAGCTCACCGGGACTAGCGGGGAGCAATGAGCAGTTCTTC.

This chain uses TRBV6-1 with TRBJ1-5; D is ambiguous. CDR3 length: 12 residues. The V end was cut by 8 bases, the J end by 7 bases, with 12 bases between. CDR1 and CDR2 from the germline V gene are MNHNS and SASEGT. CDR3 bases: TGTGCCAGCGGACGGGTTAAACAGCCCCAGCATTTT. Amino acids: CASGRVKQPQHF.

V and J are TRBV6-1 and TRBJ2-2; D is unresolved. V was shortened by 2 bases and J by 5 bases, with 6 bases between the two germline ends. Per the germline V gene, CDR1 is MNHNS and CDR2 is SASEGT. CDR3 length equals 13 residues. CDR3 loop: CASSETRTGELFF. In DNA form, the CDR3 reads TGTGCCAGCAGTGAAACCCGAACCGGGGAGCTGTTTTTT.

The rearrangement uses TRBV19 and TRBJ1-5; D gene unclear. The CDR3 has 15 residues. Germline V gene sequence: CDR1 LNHDA, CDR2 SQIVND (reference sequence). Trimming removed 1 base from V and 4 bases from J, with 11 bases in between. The CDR3 sequence: CASSIVAAENQPQHF. CDR3 DNA sequence: TGTGCCAGTAGTATAGTGGCGGCAGAAAATCAGCCCCAGCATTTT.

CDR3 protein: CASSSGTSQETQYF. CDR3 coding DNA: TGTGCCAGCAGTAGCGGGACGTCCCAAGAGACCCAGTACTTC. This chain connects TRBV2 to TRBJ2-5, with 7 positions matching TRBD2. This CDR3 is 14 amino acids long. V was pared by 5 bases and J by 1 base, with 4 bases of the junction left unmatched. Germline-derived CDR1 and CDR2 are SNHLY and FYNNEI.

In this sample, this clone turned up once. The CDR3 region is CASSISGGTGETQYF. The CDR3 coding sequence is TGTGCCAGTAGTATATCAGGCGGAACAGGAGAGACCCAGTACTTC. The rearrangement links TRBV19 to TRBJ2-5; the D gene is possibly TRBD1 (5 bases). Trimming removed 2 bases at V and 4 bases at J, with 14 bases between. This CDR3 is built from 15 residues. Germline V CDR1 and CDR2: LNHDA, SQIVND (reference sequence).

The CDR3 reads CAWSVQTGETQYF. The CDR3 nucleotides are TGTGCCTGGAGTGTACAGACGGGAGAGACCCAGTACTTC. The V gene is TRBV30, the J gene TRBJ2-5; no clear D gene. V lost 0 bases, J lost 4 bases, and 9 bases lay in between. The CDR3 covers 13 residues. Per germline, CDR1 GTSNPN and CDR2 SVGIG (reference sequence).

CDR3 coding DNA: TGCGCCAGCAGCGCAGGGACGAATCAGCCCCAGCATTTT. It yields the protein CASSAGTNQPQHF. The J gene is TRBJ1-5, the V gene TRBV5-1, with D tentatively TRBD1 (5 bases). V shed 4 bases and J shed 4 bases, with 9 bases lying between them. Germline-derived CDR1 and CDR2 are SGHRS and YFSETQ. The CDR3 loop spans 13 amino acids.

The chain carries TRBV18 and TRBJ1-5; D is perhaps TRBD1 (6 bases). The germline V gene encodes CDR1 KGHSH and CDR2 LQKENI. V lost 6 bases to trimming and J lost 3 bases, with 9 bases between them. The CDR3 loop spans 13 amino acids. The DNA of the CDR3 is TGTGCCAGCTCCCACAGGGACAATCAGCCCCAGCATTTT. This codes for CASSHRDNQPQHF.

The rearrangement joins TRBV28 to TRBJ1-1, with a weak D call TRBD1 (5 bases). Germline CDR1 MDHEN, CDR2 SYDVKM. The CDR3 consists of 16 residues. V was shortened by 6 bases and J by 2 bases, with 19 bases between the two germline ends. The CDR3 here is CASRPLGRGYNTEAFF. CDR3 nucleotide sequence: TGTGCCAGCAGACCCCTGGGGAGGGGCTACAACACTGAAGCTTTCTTT.

This sequence joins TRBV18 and TRBJ2-7; TRBD1 matches 7 bases. Germline-derived CDR1 and CDR2 are KGHSH and LQKENI. J was trimmed by 0 bases and V by 3 bases; bases with no gene match: 8. The CDR3 totals 16 residues. CDR3 sequence (DNA): TGTGCCAGCTCACCCACAGGGGACAGAAGCTCCTACGAGCAGTACTTC. It yields the protein CASSPTGDRSSYEQYF.

This rearrangement joins TRBV12-5 to TRBJ2-7; possible D gene TRBD2, 5 bases. The CDR3 has 12 residues. Trimming shortened V by 3 bases and J by 5 bases, and 8 bases separated the two germline ends. The germline gives CDR1 LGHNT, CDR2 FRNRAP. The CDR3: CASGFSGNEQYF. The CDR3 DNA follows: TGTGCTAGTGGTTTCTCGGGGAACGAGCAGTACTTC.

DNA of the CDR3: TGTGCCAGCAGCCCGAACGGAAGGGGCGAGCAGTTCTTC. It translates to CASSPNGRGEQFF. V is TRBV7-3 and J is TRBJ2-1; maybe TRBD1 (5 bases). The V and J ends lost 5 bases and 10 bases respectively, with 15 bases between them. The CDR3 is 13 residues long. Per germline, CDR1 SGHTA and CDR2 FQGTGA.

CDR3 DNA: TGTGCCACCAGCAGAGATCCCCGGGACGGAGTAAACTATGGCTACACCTTC. Residues: CATSRDPRDGVNYGYTF. V usage is TRBV15 and J usage is TRBJ1-2; D is perhaps TRBD1 (5 bases). Germline CDR1 LNHNV, CDR2 YYDKDF (reference sequence). The CDR3 contains 17 residues. V lost 0 bases, J lost 2 bases, and 16 bases lay in between.

This clone has a handful of counts. This chain links TRBV12-5 with TRBJ2-1; D is perhaps TRBD2 (6 bases). The CDR3 covers 15 residues. Germline-derived CDR1 and CDR2 are LGHNT and FRNRAP. Between the trimmed V and J ends, which lost 10 bases and 2 bases, there was a span of 18 bases. The CDR3 bases are TGTGCTAAATTACCGCGGGACCTCGCCTACAATGAGCAGTTCTTC. As protein: CAKLPRDLAYNEQFF.

V gene TRBV6-1 combines with J gene TRBJ2-4, with unresolved D. V shed 3 bases and J shed 9 bases, with 6 bases lying between them. Germline V gene lookup returns CDR1 MNHNS and CDR2 SASEGT. The CDR3 sequence is 11 residues long. CDR3 sequence reads: CASSDLGIQYF. The CDR3 DNA reads as TGTGCCAGCAGTGATCTGGGCATTCAGTACTTC.

The count of this clone is one. J is TRBJ1-1 and V is TRBV19; tentative D call: TRBD1 (5 bases). Germline assignment: CDR1 LNHDA and CDR2 SQIVND (reference sequence). The germline V and J ends were trimmed by 3 bases and 3 bases, with 14 bases remaining between them. This CDR3 comprises 15 residues. The CDR3 loop is CASSMLDGAYTEAFF. The CDR3 region has the DNA TGTGCCAGTAGTATGCTGGATGGGGCGTACACTGAAGCTTTCTTT.

The chain links TRBV6-1 to TRBJ2-1; 12 bases align to TRBD2. Germline lookup yields CDR1 MNHNS and CDR2 SASEGT. The CDR3 runs 15 residues. J gave up 4 bases and V 7 bases, and 5 bases lay outside the gene matches. DNA for the CDR3: TGTGCCAGCAACTCGGGACTAGCGGGTTACAATGAGCAGTTCTTC. It specifies CASNSGLAGYNEQFF.